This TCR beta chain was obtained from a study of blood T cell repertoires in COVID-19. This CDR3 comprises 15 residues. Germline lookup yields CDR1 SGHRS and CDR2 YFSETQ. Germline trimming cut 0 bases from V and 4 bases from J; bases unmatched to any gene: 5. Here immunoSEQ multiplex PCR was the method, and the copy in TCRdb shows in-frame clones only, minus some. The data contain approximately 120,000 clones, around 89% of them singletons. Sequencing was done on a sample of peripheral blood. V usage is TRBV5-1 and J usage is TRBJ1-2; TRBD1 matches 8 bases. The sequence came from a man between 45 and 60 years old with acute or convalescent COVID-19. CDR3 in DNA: TGCGCCAGCAGCTTGGATCGGACAGGGCCCTATGGCTACACCTTC. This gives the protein CASSLDRTGPYGYTF.